Presented here are 10 T cell receptor beta chains from one specimen sequenced in a study of blood T cell repertoires in COVID-19. Sequencing used immunoSEQ multiplex PCR; TCRdb keeps in-frame clones, though not all of them. The sample lists roughly 71,000 clones, around 90% seen once, with around 29% in the top ten. The material sequenced was peripheral blood. These receptor sequences come from a man over 45 with acute or convalescent COVID-19.

The gene calls are TRBV24-1 and TRBJ2-5; 11 nucleotides match TRBD2. This CDR3 has 17 residues. With V trimmed by 2 bases and J by 5 bases, 9 bases remained unmatched. CDR1 and CDR2 (germline): KGHDR, SFDVKD. The CDR3 nucleotides are TGTGCCACCAGTGATTCTATAGGGGTAGCGGGAGGGGAGACCCAGTACTTC. Its translation: CATSDSIGVAGGETQYF.

This chain uses TRBV10-3 with TRBJ2-7; 7 nucleotides agree with TRBD1. V lost 3 bases and J lost 2; bases outside the gene matches: 7. CDR3 length: 15 residues. CDR1 is ENHRY, CDR2 SYGVKD, per germline. This chain's CDR3 is CAISDGDRATYEQYF. The CDR3 DNA follows: TGTGCCATCAGTGACGGGGACAGAGCTACCTACGAGCAGTACTTC.

V is TRBV6-5 and J is TRBJ2-3; TRBD2 agrees at 10 bases. This CDR3 has 16 residues. Trimming removed 0 bases from V and 1 base from J; junction bases left unmatched: 1. CDR1 and CDR2 (germline): MNHEY, SVGAGI. The CDR3 loop is CASSYSGTSGTDTQYF. In nucleotides, the CDR3 is TGTGCCAGCAGTTACTCGGGGACTAGCGGCACAGATACGCAGTATTTT.

The chain has TRBV5-1 and TRBJ2-2; tentatively, D is TRBD1 (5 bases). CDR3 length: 16 amino acids. Germline lookup yields CDR1 SGHRS and CDR2 YFSETQ. Deletions cut 3 bases from V and 0 bases from J, with 12 bases between. The CDR3 loop reads CASSWGAGPNTGELFF. The CDR3 DNA reads TGCGCCAGCAGCTGGGGCGCAGGTCCGAACACCGGGGAGCTGTTTTTT.

This clone was counted many times. The chain employs TRBV5-5 and TRBJ1-2, with D possibly TRBD1 on 6 matching bases. CDR1 and CDR2 from the germline V gene are SGHKS and YYEKEE (reference sequence). This CDR3 is built from 11 residues. Trimming pared 4 bases from V and 5 bases from J, leaving 6 bases between. CDR3 sequence: CASSRGYGYTF. The CDR3 nucleotides are TGTGCCAGCAGCAGGGGGTATGGCTACACCTTC.

The CDR3 is CASSFEPGTGGGYTF. CDR3 bases: TGCGCCAGCAGCTTCGAACCCGGGACAGGGGGCGGCTACACCTTC. The chain links TRBV5-1 to TRBJ1-2; TRBD1 matches at 12 bases. Germline lookup yields CDR1 SGHRS and CDR2 YFSETQ. The CDR3 is 15 residues long. V dropped 2 bases and J dropped 8; count of bases not matched to a gene: 7.

The gene calls are TRBV18 and TRBJ2-5; the match to TRBD2 covers 11 bases. This CDR3 is built from 16 residues. Germline-derived CDR1 and CDR2 are KGHSH and LQKENI. V was clipped by 1 base and J by 4 bases; unmatched bases: 5. DNA of the CDR3: TGTGCCAGCTCACCACGTCGCCTAGCGGGGGGAGAGACCCAGTACTTC. Translating gives CASSPRRLAGGETQYF.

The V gene is TRBV6-5, the J gene TRBJ1-3; D remains ambiguous. This CDR3 has 14 amino acids. V lost 5 bases to trimming and J lost 2 bases, with 10 bases between them. Germline V lookup: CDR1 MNHEY, CDR2 SVGAGI. CDR3 loop: CASSRRGTGNTIYF. In DNA, the CDR3 is TGTGCCAGCAGTCGCCGGGGAACTGGAAACACCATATATTTT.

The chain joins TRBV3-1 (or the pseudogene TRBV3-2) to TRBJ2-7; possibly TRBD1 for D (6 bases). Germline CDR1 LGHDT, CDR2 YNNKEL (reference sequence). The CDR3 sequence is 14 residues long. The V end lost 6 bases, the J end lost 0 bases, and 12 bases lay between the germline ends. CDR3 sequence reads: CASRTTGNSYEQYF. The CDR3, as DNA: TGTGCCAGCAGAACGACAGGAAACTCCTACGAGCAGTACTTC.

The J gene is TRBJ2-5, the V gene TRBV12-3 or TRBV12-4; the D is unclear. V lost 2 bases and J lost 5, with 6 bases in between. The CDR3 extends over 12 amino acids. CDR3 coding DNA: TGTGCCAGCAGTTTAACAGAGGAGACCCAGTACTTC. It specifies CASSLTEETQYF.